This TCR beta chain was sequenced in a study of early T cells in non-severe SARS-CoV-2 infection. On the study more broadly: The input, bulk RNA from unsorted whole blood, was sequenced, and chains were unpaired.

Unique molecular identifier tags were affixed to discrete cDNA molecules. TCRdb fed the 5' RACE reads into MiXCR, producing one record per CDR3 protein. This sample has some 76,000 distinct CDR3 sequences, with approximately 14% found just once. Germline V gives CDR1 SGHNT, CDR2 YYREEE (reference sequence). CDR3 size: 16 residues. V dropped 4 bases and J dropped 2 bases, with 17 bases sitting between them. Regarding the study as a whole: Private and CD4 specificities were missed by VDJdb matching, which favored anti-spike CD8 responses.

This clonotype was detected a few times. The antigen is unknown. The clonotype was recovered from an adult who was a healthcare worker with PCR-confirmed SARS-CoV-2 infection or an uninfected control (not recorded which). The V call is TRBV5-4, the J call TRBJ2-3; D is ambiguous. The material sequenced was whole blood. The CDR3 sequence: CASSPPPPQITDTQYF. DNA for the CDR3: TGTGCCAGCAGCCCCCCGCCCCCCCAGATCACAGATACGCAGTATTTT.